The entry below gives a single T cell receptor beta chain sequence along with its context. No antigen is known for it. No base quality values were provided; no much bigger clone lies one nucleotide off. The data belong to a study of beta chain features in type 1 diabetes (dated by TCRdb to the late 2010s). Notes on the research overall: Mean age, gender distribution, total cell number and subset yield were not different between patients and healthy donors. A total of around 110,000,000 sorted cells were examined across all samples, and RNA yield correlated strongly with the number of cells per subset. The study compared TCRB repertoires of sorted circulating CD4+ T cell subsets between recently diagnosed type 1 diabetes patients and matched healthy donors. Whereas all 30 or so donors provided naive and central memory subsets, regulatory and stem cell-like memory subsets were isolated from just 8 patients and roughly eight healthy donors. Paper-wide results and their limitations: Sequencing cDNA rather than genomic DNA could over-represent highly expressing activated cells, although activation and CD3 levels did not differ between groups. Patients with type 1 diabetes made fewer insertions and deleted more nucleotides at VDJ recombination sites, implying thymic rearrangement abnormalities. In all four CD4+ subsets, TCRB CDR3 length was moderately but significantly shorter in type 1 diabetes patients. Naive, central memory and regulatory TCRB repertoires appeared to be more similar among patients than among healthy donors. Because small numbers of individuals were included in the HLA sub-analyses, any influence of HLA type on TCRB rearrangement was left unresolved. PCR might favor shorter templates, but patient and control samples were amplified and corrected together, so any skew would affect both groups equally.

All of the isolated RNA was reverse transcribed with the High Capacity cDNA Reverse Transcription Kit, so expressed TCRB transcripts were sequenced. Naive, central memory and regulatory T cell samples underwent deep immunoSEQ sequencing, averaging approximately 3.3 million total reads per sample. Sorted cells were lysed in RLT buffer and RNA was extracted with DNase-treated RNeasy Micro or Mini kits, depending on cell number. Each cell subset was processed on its own to prevent cross-contamination, while patient and healthy donor samples were processed together. TCRB sequences were amplified from cDNA with the immunoSEQ multiplex PCR, producing 87-bp fragments spanning the CDR3 region. The amplicons were sequenced using the Illumina HiSeq platform. The authors' analysis ran thus. Synthetic template baselines were used to correct PCR bias computationally, reads within Hamming distance 2 were collapsed together, and singletons that could not be merged were discarded. Reads were aligned against IMGT to assign V, D and J genes, CDR3 length and insertions or deletions at six rearrangement sites. Clonotype counts were normalized to sorted cell number within each subset before computing true diversity and Gini coefficients with the tcR R package. The overlap coefficient, calculated on TCRB nucleotide sequences, was used to quantify repertoire sharing. The clones in this table, taken by TCRdb from immuneACCESS, are in-frame only. Not every clone is retained; where verified, under half of the shortfall comes from an unresolved V gene, and the cause of the rest is unknown. V, J and clone size reflect that table, while D and trimming were determined from the DNA. The sample table contains 250,000 to 350,000 clones; only one count was recorded for 11% to 15% of them. In total, the top ten clones hold 6.7% of the sample.

Each donor gave one peripheral blood draw, approximately 110 mL on average, collected into heparinised tubes. Using a panel that included CD45RO, CCR7, CD25, CD127, CD95 and CD27, naive, central memory, regulatory and stem cell-like memory CD4+ T cells were sorted on a BD FACSAria II. A purity above 95% was achieved for all sorted populations. PBMCs were separated immediately by Lymphoprep density gradient centrifugation and were stained directly, without being cultured. To minimize batch effects, samples were stained and sorted in pairs, one healthy donor with one patient per experiment. The CDR1 and CDR2 encoded by the germline V gene are SGHDN and FVKESK. There are 18 amino acids in the CDR3, from cysteine to valine inclusive. The DNA shown is the 54-base CDR3, in frame from base 1. Trimming accounts for 0 bases at V and 6 bases at J, while the number of junction bases matched to no gene is 16.

The chain is made from TRBV14 and TRBJ2-7; 8 nucleotides in the junction match TRBD2. This TCR came from a man under 40 in good health. Sequencing was performed on central memory CD4+ T cells from blood. The nucleotide sequence is given as TGTGCCAGCAGCCAAGAATCGAGGCGCGGGGGGATTTCCGCCGAGCAGTACGTC. Its protein product is CASSQESRRGGISAEQYV.